Here is one T cell receptor (beta chain) with its context. Its specificity is not known. The data were obtained in a study of cytomegalovirus exposure and HLA in healthy donors. Across the whole study: Of the donors genotyped, approximately 430 in all, 80% to 85% fell in the Caucasian-associated ancestry cluster. Notes on the study in general: There were some public TCRs occurring in many donors, but most TCR sequences were rare.

This PCR relied on a set of 60 Vbeta primers and 13 Jbeta primers. Measured with immunoSEQ multiplex PCR; TCRdb has only the in-frame clones, and not every one. The sample consists of nearly 300,000 clones, roughly 85% of them appearing once. The CDR3 length is 15 residues. V gave up 4 bases and J gave up 3 bases; unmatched junction bases: 9. CDR1 and CDR2 from the germline V gene are SGHVS and FNYEAQ. Sequencing input: PBMCs. The gene calls are TRBV7-6 and TRBJ2-7, with 7 bases fitting TRBD1. This sequence originates from a man in his forties in good health and CMV-seropositive. The DNA for the CDR3 is TGTGCCAGCAGCTCTGGACAGGAATTAATCTACGAGCAGTACTTC. Amino acid sequence: CASSSGQELIYEQYF.